The 22 T cell receptor beta chains below were found in one sample sequenced in a study of CD8+CD57+ T cells in acquired aplastic anemia. Genomic DNA provided the template from which TCR beta VDJ and CDR3 profiles were obtained. TCRdb passed the reads through MiXCR, listing each CDR3 protein once. Of about 220,000 distinct CDR3 sequences listed, approximately 35% are singletons. Specimen: sorted CD4+, CD8+, or CD8+CD57+ T cells (not recorded which) from PBMCs. The source is a human donor in good health, serving as a control.

This clonotype has ten or more counts. V and J are TRBV19 and TRBJ2-7; D is undetermined. V was clipped by 1 base and J by 3 bases, with 7 bases between them. Per the germline V gene, CDR1 is LNHDA and CDR2 is SQIVND (reference sequence). The CDR3 spans 13 residues. The CDR3 loop is CASSIAAGYEQYF. DNA for the CDR3: TGTGCCAGTAGTATAGCGGCAGGCTACGAGCAGTACTTC.

The chain recombines TRBV19 with TRBJ2-7; the D call may be TRBD1 or TRBD2 (5 bases each). Trimming pared 5 bases from V and 2 bases from J, leaving 13 bases between. This CDR3 contains 14 residues. CDR1 LNHDA and CDR2 SQIVND come from the germline V gene (reference sequence). CDR3 in DNA: TGTGCCAGTAGTCCCGGGACGCTGACCTACGAGCAGTACTTC. Residues: CASSPGTLTYEQYF.

V and J are TRBV2 and TRBJ1-4; the D gene is possibly TRBD1 (6 bases). The V end was cut by 5 bases, the J end by 9 bases, with 19 bases between. CDR1 and CDR2 (germline): SNHLY, FYNNEI. CDR3 length equals 15 residues. CDR3 DNA: TGTGCCAGCAGTCCGCTTTCAGGGGCGTCCCAAAAACTGTTTTTT. The encoded protein is CASSPLSGASQKLFF. The whole variable domain, filled in from reference TRBV2 and TRBJ1-4, reads EPEVTQTPSHQVTQMGQEVILRCVPISNHLYFYWYRQILGQKVEFLVSFYNNEISEKSEIFDDQFSVERPDGSNFTLKIRSTKLEDSAMYFCASSPLSGASQKLFFGSGTQLSVL.

This clonotype appeared many times. The rearrangement uses TRBV10-1 and TRBJ2-3; TRBD2 aligns across 8 bases. V shed 3 bases and J 0 bases; nucleotides not matched to a gene: 5. Germline V lookup: CDR1 WNHNN, CDR2 SYGVQD (reference sequence). This CDR3 spans 16 amino acids. In nucleotides, the CDR3 is TGCGCCAGCAGTGATTATGGACTAGCAAGCACAGATACGCAGTATTTT. This translates into CASSDYGLASTDTQYF.

This clonotype has a count of ten or more. The CDR3 coding sequence is TGTGCCACCAGCAGGCGGGGGGGAGCGAACATTCAGTACTTC. Amino acids: CATSRRGGANIQYF. The chain combines TRBV15 with TRBJ2-4; 9 nucleotides align to TRBD2. The CDR3 extends over 14 amino acids. V lost 3 bases, J lost 7 bases, and 4 bases stayed unmatched. CDR1 LNHNV and CDR2 YYDKDF come from the germline V gene (reference sequence).

Many counts were recorded for this clonotype. This chain connects TRBV2 to TRBJ1-1; D is undetermined. The CDR3 extends over 13 amino acids. V was shortened by 6 bases and J by 5 bases, with 13 bases between the two germline ends. CDR1 is SNHLY, CDR2 FYNNEI, per germline. For the CDR3, the DNA is TGTGCCAGCAGAGCAGGAAAAGAGACTGAAGCTTTCTTT. Protein: CASRAGKETEAFF.

Turning to this clonotype: One end of the junction varies from germline; a read error may be responsible. The chain joins TRBV4-2 to TRBJ2-2, with D perhaps TRBD2 (5 bases). Germline CDR1 is LGHNA and CDR2 is YNFKEQ. CDR3 length: 18 amino acids. The CDR3 here is CASSQGRAVRDYTGELVF. CDR3 DNA: TGTGCCAGCAGCCAAGGTCGGGCAGTCCGAGATTACACCGGGGAGCTGGTTTTT.

In this sample, this clonotype turned up many times. The chain combines TRBV29-1 with TRBJ1-1; TRBD1 matches 8 bases. Germline trimming cut 5 bases from V and 5 bases from J; bases unmatched to any gene: 4. Germline V gene lookup returns CDR1 SQVTM and CDR2 ANQGSEA. The CDR3 runs 12 residues. The CDR3 loop is CSVQQGETEAFF. As DNA, the CDR3 is TGCAGCGTTCAACAGGGGGAGACTGAAGCTTTCTTT.

This clonotype was observed a handful of times. The chain combines TRBV4-1 with TRBJ1-3; D gene ambiguous. Germline V gene lookup returns CDR1 MGHRA and CDR2 YSYEKL. This CDR3 comprises 15 residues. Trimming removed 1 base from V and 0 bases from J, with 7 bases in between. The CDR3 nucleotides read TGCGCCAGCAGCCAAGTTGGTCTCTCTGGAAACACCATATATTTT. This sequence encodes CASSQVGLSGNTIYF.

This clonotype occurred many times. In DNA form, the CDR3 reads TGTGCCAGCAGCCCTCGGCTAGCGGAGCCCACAGATACGCAGTATTTT. The encoded protein is CASSPRLAEPTDTQYF. The genes are TRBV7-9 and TRBJ2-3, with 7 bases aligning to TRBD2. Germline values: CDR1 SEHNR, CDR2 FQNEAQ (reference sequence). Trimming at V came to 5 bases and at J to 2 bases, leaving 10 bases not matched to a gene. This CDR3 is 16 amino acids long.

The V and J genes are TRBV6-5 and TRBJ1-3; D gene ambiguous. The germline V gene has CDR1 MNHEY and CDR2 SVGAGI. The CDR3 runs to 13 residues. V was shortened by 0 bases and J by 4 bases, with 4 bases between the two germline ends. CDR3 in DNA: TGTGCCAGCAGTTACTCGTGGGGAAACACCATATATTTT. This encodes CASSYSWGNTIYF.

This clonotype was seen repeatedly, ten times or more. V and J are TRBV7-9 and TRBJ1-6, with a possible D match to TRBD1 (5 bases). The CDR3 spans 16 residues. Deletions cut 6 bases from V and 8 bases from J, with 20 bases between. CDR1 and CDR2 from the germline V gene are SEHNR and FQNEAQ (reference sequence). The DNA of the CDR3 is TGTGCCAGCAGTTCATCCCCGGGACTGAGAGATTCACCCCTCCACTTT. Residues: CASSSSPGLRDSPLHF.

A note on this clonotype: A single base separates this from a much larger clone, so it may be a read error. The chain links TRBV29-1 to TRBJ2-2; no firm D call. From germline, CDR1 is SQVTM and CDR2 ANQGSEA. The CDR3 contains 13 residues. The CDR3 nucleotides read TGCAGCGTTGTGACTGGGAACATCGGGGAGCTGTTTTTT. Amino acids: CSVVTGNIGELFF.

This clonotype was detected a few times. A single base separates this from a much larger clone, so it may be a read error. The CDR3 protein is CASTYRDTYTEAFF. The CDR3 DNA is TGTGCCAGTACTTACCGGGACACCTACACTGAAGCTTTCTTT. J is TRBJ1-1 and V is TRBV19; TRBD1 might be the D (6 bases). V lost 7 bases and J lost 3, with 15 bases in between. This CDR3 is built from 14 residues. Germline loops: CDR1 LNHDA, CDR2 SQIVND (reference sequence).

The chain employs TRBV29-1 and TRBJ1-1, with TRBD1 matching 7 bases. V lost 3 bases, J lost 8 bases, and 27 bases stayed unmatched. CDR3 size: 19 residues. Germline CDR1 reads SQVTM; CDR2 reads ANQGSEA. CDR3 protein: CSVEVRSERQGLLYWEAFF. CDR3 bases: TGCAGCGTTGAGGTTCGATCGGAGAGACAGGGTTTGTTGTATTGGGAAGCTTTCTTT.

This clonotype was recorded once. In DNA form, the CDR3 reads TGCGCCAGCGATCCCGAAGACCTCAGAGGGGCTGAAGCTTTCTTT. Amino acid sequence: CASDPEDLRGAEAFF. The genes are TRBV10-2 and TRBJ1-1; D may be TRBD1 (5 bases). V was cut by 8 bases and J by 6 bases, with 22 bases left in between. The CDR3 spans 15 residues. The germline gives CDR1 WSHSY, CDR2 SAAADI.

The table lists this clonotype with many counts. The chain combines TRBV20-1 with TRBJ1-6, with D perhaps TRBD1 (5 bases). Trimming shortened V by 0 bases and J by 0 bases, and 9 bases separated the two germline ends. The germline CDR1 and CDR2 sequences are DFQATT and SNEGSKA (reference sequence). This CDR3 has 16 residues. CDR3 protein: CSARDSGSSYNSPLHF. The DNA for the CDR3 is TGCAGTGCTAGAGATTCAGGGAGCTCCTATAATTCACCCCTCCACTTT.

The genes are TRBV24-1 and TRBJ2-3, with 8 bases fitting TRBD1. Trimming cost V 4 bases and J 0 bases; bases outside gene matches: 5. Germline CDR1 and CDR2: KGHDR and SFDVKD. The CDR3 extends over 16 amino acids. CDR3 in DNA: TGTGCCACCAGTGACCAGGACAGGGCCAGCACAGATACGCAGTATTTT. It encodes CATSDQDRASTDTQYF.

The chain joins TRBV3-1 to TRBJ1-3; D perhaps matches TRBD1 (5 bases). V gave up 1 base and J gave up 9 bases, with 7 bases separating them. CDR1 LGHDT and CDR2 YNNKEL come from the germline V gene (reference sequence). The CDR3 loop spans 12 amino acids. The CDR3 sequence is CASSQVTGTIYF. Written as DNA, the CDR3 is TGTGCCAGCAGCCAAGTTACAGGCACCATATATTTT.

The chain is built from TRBV29-1 and TRBJ1-2; 7 bases match TRBD1. Germline V gives CDR1 SQVTM, CDR2 ANQGSEA. Trimming removed 8 bases from V and 8 bases from J; junction bases left unmatched: 8. The CDR3 contains 11 residues. CDR3 loop: CSSRDSWGYTF. The DNA for the CDR3 is TGCAGCTCACGGGACAGTTGGGGCTACACCTTC.

This clonotype was observed many times. V usage is TRBV11-1 and J usage is TRBJ2-3; 7 bases are shared with TRBD2. The CDR3 runs to 14 residues. Germline V gene lookup returns CDR1 SGHAT and CDR2 FQDESV (reference sequence). V lost 4 bases to trimming and J lost 0 bases; unmatched junction nucleotides: 1. Here the CDR3 reads CASSSSGSTDTQYF. Written as DNA, the CDR3 is TGTGCCAGCAGCTCTAGCGGTAGCACAGATACGCAGTATTTT.

This chain links TRBV2 with TRBJ1-5; 11 nucleotides align to TRBD1. V gave up 6 bases and J gave up 6 bases; unmatched junction bases: 7. Germline V gives CDR1 SNHLY, CDR2 FYNNEI. CDR3 length: 15 amino acids. CDR3 region: CASRPGTGGVQPQHF. In DNA, the CDR3 is TGTGCCAGCAGGCCCGGGACAGGGGGAGTTCAGCCCCAGCATTTT.